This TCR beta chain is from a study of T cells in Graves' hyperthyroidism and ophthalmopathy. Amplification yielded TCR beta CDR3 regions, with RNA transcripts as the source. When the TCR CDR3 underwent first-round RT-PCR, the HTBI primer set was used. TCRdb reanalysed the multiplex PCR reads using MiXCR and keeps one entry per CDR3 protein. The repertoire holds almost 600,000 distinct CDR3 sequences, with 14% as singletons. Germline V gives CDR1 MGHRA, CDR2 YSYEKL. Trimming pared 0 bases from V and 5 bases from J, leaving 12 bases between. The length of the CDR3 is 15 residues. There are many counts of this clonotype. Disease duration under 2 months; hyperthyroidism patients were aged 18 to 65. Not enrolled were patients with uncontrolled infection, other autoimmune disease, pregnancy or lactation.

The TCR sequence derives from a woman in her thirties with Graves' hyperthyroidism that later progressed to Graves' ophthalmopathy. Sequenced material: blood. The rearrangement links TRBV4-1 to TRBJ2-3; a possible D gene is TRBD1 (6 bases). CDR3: CASSQEGAGGDTQYF. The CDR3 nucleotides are TGCGCCAGCAGCCAAGAGGGGGCAGGAGGAGATACGCAGTATTTT.